These 7 T cell receptor beta chains were sequenced from one sample in a study of shared clonotypes between healthy human individuals. Assay: immunoSEQ multiplex PCR; the TCRdb copy retains only in-frame clones and omits some. The profile covers roughly 1,100,000 clones, with approximately 72% appearing a single time and 1.4% to 1.5% taken by the ten largest. Specimen: memory CD4+ T cells sorted from blood. Subset defined: CD45RA-negative fraction. The receptor source for this set is a young man in good health.

This clone has a single count. The V call is TRBV28, the J call TRBJ1-1, with a weak D call TRBD1 (6 bases). Trimming left V 1 base short and J 1 base short, with 10 bases between. The CDR3 is 15 amino acids. Germline-derived CDR1 and CDR2 are MDHEN and SYDVKM. The CDR3 spells CASSLFGGPNTEAFF. The CDR3 coding sequence is TGTGCCAGCAGTTTATTCGGGGGCCCGAACACTGAAGCTTTCTTT.

For this clone: A much larger clone differs by one base, so this may be a read error. The chain carries TRBV7-2 and TRBJ1-1, with 7 bases that match TRBD1. This CDR3 is built from 13 residues. CDR1 is SGHTA, CDR2 FQGNSA, per germline. With V trimmed by 4 bases and J by 1 base, 0 bases remained unmatched. The CDR3 loop reads CASSWTGNTEAFF. The CDR3 bases are TGTGCCAGCAGCTGGACAGGGAACACTGAAGCTTTCTTT. Full variable domain (remainder filled in from reference TRBV7-2 and TRBJ1-1): GAGVSQSPSNKVTEKGKDVELRCDPISGHTALYWYRQSLGQGLEFLIYFQGNSAPDKSGLPSDRFSAERTGGSVSTLTIQRTQQEDSAVYLCASSWTGNTEAFFGQGTRLTVV.

The chain joins TRBV5-1 to TRBJ2-1, with 7 positions matching TRBD1. V dropped 4 bases and J dropped 0; count of bases not matched to a gene: 4. The CDR3 contains 15 residues. Germline CDR1 SGHRS, CDR2 YFSETQ. The CDR3 DNA sequence: TGCGCCAGCAGCCTGACAGGGAGCTCCTACAATGAGCAGTTCTTC. Its translation is CASSLTGSSYNEQFF.

This sequence joins TRBV7-2 and TRBJ2-2, with D perhaps TRBD2 (6 bases). There are 13 residues in the CDR3. Germline V CDR1 and CDR2: SGHTA, FQGNSA. Trimming removed 11 bases at V and 6 bases at J, with 16 bases between. The CDR3 loop reads CAGRSPGAGELFF. As DNA, the CDR3 is TGTGCCGGGAGGTCACCGGGGGCCGGGGAGCTGTTTTTT.

V gene TRBV10-3 combines with J gene TRBJ2-7; 8 bases are a match to TRBD2. The ends lost 4 bases at V and 5 bases at J; junction bases unmatched: 7. Germline V gene lookup returns CDR1 ENHRY and CDR2 SYGVKD. This CDR3 has 14 amino acids. The chain's CDR3 is CAISGRGAGDEQYF. For the CDR3, the DNA is TGTGCCATCAGTGGGCGTGGAGCGGGGGACGAGCAGTACTTC.

The V and J genes are TRBV2 and TRBJ1-2, with D hard to call. The germline gives CDR1 SNHLY, CDR2 FYNNEI. This CDR3 has 13 residues. Trimming stripped 6 bases from V and 8 bases from J, with 16 bases between. The CDR3 loop is CASRLGREGGYTF. CDR3 DNA sequence: TGTGCCAGCAGACTCGGACGGGAAGGCGGCTACACCTTC.

CDR3: CASSPGQMNTEAFF. The CDR3 DNA sequence: TGTGCCAGCAGCCCAGGACAGATGAACACTGAAGCTTTCTTT. The chain recombines TRBV11-3 with TRBJ1-1; weak D call: TRBD1 (6 bases). This CDR3 has 14 amino acids. Germline-derived CDR1 and CDR2 are SGHNT and YENEEA. V dropped 5 bases and J dropped 0 bases, with 10 bases sitting between them.